This TCR beta chain was found in a study of blood T cell repertoires in COVID-19. Study background: The study drew acute and convalescent COVID-19 samples from the United States, Italy and Spain.

Per the authors' pipeline: Amplification of reference gene primers provided the estimated nucleated cell counts. Measured with immunoSEQ multiplex PCR; TCRdb has only the in-frame clones, and not every one. That table gives V, J and clone size, and the DNA gave D and trimming. The sample yields hundreds of thousands of clones, around four fifths seen once. During the 2 weeks before they entered the study, exposed participants had met someone with a PCR-confirmed or clinician-diagnosed COVID-19 case. The TCR comes from a woman between 50 and 59 years old who had been exposed to COVID-19. Sequenced material: PBMCs or T cells enriched from blood (not recorded which).

The CDR3 here is CASSSEGLATDTQYF. The CDR3 nucleotides are TGTGCCAGCAGCTCAGAGGGACTAGCCACAGATACGCAGTATTTT. This chain connects TRBV7-2 to TRBJ2-3; 9 nucleotides match TRBD2. Trimming at V came to 4 bases and at J to 2 bases, leaving 4 bases not matched to a gene. This CDR3 has 15 amino acids. Germline V gene data show CDR1 as SGHTA and CDR2 as FQGNSA. The entire variable domain, with the rest obtained from reference TRBV7-2 and TRBJ2-3, is as follows: GAGVSQSPSNKVTEKGKDVELRCDPISGHTALYWYRQSLGQGLEFLIYFQGNSAPDKSGLPSDRFSAERTGGSVSTLTIQRTQQEDSAVYLCASSSEGLATDTQYFGPGTRLTVL.